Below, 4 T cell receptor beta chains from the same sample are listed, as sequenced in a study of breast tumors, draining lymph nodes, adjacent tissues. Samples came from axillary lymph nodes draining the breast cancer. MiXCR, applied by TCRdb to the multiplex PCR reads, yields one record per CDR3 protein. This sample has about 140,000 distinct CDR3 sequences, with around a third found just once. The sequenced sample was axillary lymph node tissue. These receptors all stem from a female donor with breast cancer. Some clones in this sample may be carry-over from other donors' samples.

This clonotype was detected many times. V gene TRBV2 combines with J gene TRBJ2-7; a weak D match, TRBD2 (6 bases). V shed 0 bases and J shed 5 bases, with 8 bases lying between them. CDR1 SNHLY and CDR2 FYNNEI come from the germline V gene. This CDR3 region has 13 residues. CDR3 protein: CASSEAWGDEQYV. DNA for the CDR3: TGTGCCAGCAGTGAAGCGTGGGGGGACGAGCAGTACGTC.

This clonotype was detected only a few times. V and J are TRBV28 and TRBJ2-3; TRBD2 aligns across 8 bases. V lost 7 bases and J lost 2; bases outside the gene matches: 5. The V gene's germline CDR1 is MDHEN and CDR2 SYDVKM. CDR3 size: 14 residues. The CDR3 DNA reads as TGTGCCAGCATGAAGCGGGGGACCACAGATACGCAGTATTTT. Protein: CASMKRGTTDTQYF.

For the CDR3, the DNA is TGTGCCAGCTCACCATTTCCAACAGGGCAGTCAAGGGATGGCTACACCTTC. Residues: CASSPFPTGQSRDGYTF. The V and J genes are TRBV18 and TRBJ1-2, with a weak D call TRBD1 (6 bases). Deletions cut 2 bases from V and 6 bases from J, with 22 bases between. The V gene's germline CDR1 is KGHSH and CDR2 LQKENI. This CDR3 comprises 17 residues.

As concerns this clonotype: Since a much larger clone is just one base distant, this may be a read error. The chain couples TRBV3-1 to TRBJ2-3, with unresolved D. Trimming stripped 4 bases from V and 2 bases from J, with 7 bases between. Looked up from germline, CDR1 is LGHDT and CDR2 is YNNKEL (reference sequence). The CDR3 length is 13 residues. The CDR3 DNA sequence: TGTGCCAGCAGCCTGTCGAACACAGATACGCAGTATTTT. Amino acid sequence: CASSLSNTDTQYF.